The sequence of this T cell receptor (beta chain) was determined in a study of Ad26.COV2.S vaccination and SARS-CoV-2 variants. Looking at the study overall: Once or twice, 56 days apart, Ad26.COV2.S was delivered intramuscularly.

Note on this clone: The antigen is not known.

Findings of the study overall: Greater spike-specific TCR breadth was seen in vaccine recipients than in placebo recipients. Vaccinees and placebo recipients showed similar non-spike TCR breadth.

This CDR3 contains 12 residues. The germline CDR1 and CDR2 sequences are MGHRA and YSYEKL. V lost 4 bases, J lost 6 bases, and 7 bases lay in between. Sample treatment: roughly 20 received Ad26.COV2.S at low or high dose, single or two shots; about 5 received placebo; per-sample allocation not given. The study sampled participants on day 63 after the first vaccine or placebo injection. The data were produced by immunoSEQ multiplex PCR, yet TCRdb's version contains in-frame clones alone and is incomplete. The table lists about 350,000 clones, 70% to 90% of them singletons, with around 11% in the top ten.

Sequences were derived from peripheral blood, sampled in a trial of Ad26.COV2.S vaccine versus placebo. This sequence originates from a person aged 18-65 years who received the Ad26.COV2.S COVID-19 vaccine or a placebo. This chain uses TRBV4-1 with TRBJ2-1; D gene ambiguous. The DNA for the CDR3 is TGCGCCAGCAGCCTTGCTAGCAATGAGCAGTTCTTC. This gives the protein CASSLASNEQFF.